The source of this T cell receptor beta chain is a study of patients and donors after allogeneic stem cell transplantation. CDR1 is SEHNR and CDR2 is FQNEAQ in the germline V gene (reference sequence). The CDR3 extends over 16 amino acids. V gave up 5 bases and J gave up 4 bases; unmatched junction bases: 12. This clonotype was detected a few times. From the RT-PCR reads, TCRdb called clonotypes with MiXCR, one entry per CDR3 protein. This sample has about a million distinct CDR3 sequences, with more than 15% found just once. J is TRBJ2-7 and V is TRBV7-9; TRBD1 matches 9 bases. This receptor was identified in a human donor who was either an allogeneic HSCT recipient or a stem cell or donor lymphocyte infusion donor (not recorded which). It is not recorded whose cells these are; they may come from a transplant donor. The sample taken for sequencing was blood, either unsorted or a sorted T cell fraction (not recorded which). CDR3 sequence reads: CASSPTTGTGTYEQYF. CDR3 sequence (DNA): TGTGCCAGCAGCCCCACGACCGGGACAGGGACGTACGAGCAGTACTTC.